This T cell receptor (beta chain) is from a study of T-cell memory formation after mild COVID-19. Across the study: Among the donors, TCR clusters were largely specific to each donor.

TCRdb re-analysed the 5' RACE reads in MiXCR, keeping a single row per CDR3 protein. The sample includes about 470,000 distinct CDR3 sequences, around a quarter of them seen just once. Study-wide points: The authors left the SARS-CoV-2 specificity of second-wave clones peaking on day 37 unconfirmed. Prior to infection, memory already included some responding clones, suggesting cross-reactive memory joined. Clones that got smaller from day 15 to 85 had even CD4/CD8, while clones growing later tipped toward CD4+.

A note on this clonotype: Its antigen remains unknown.

V was clipped by 2 bases and J by 10 bases, with 16 bases between them. The CDR3 extends over 14 amino acids. From germline, CDR1 is LGHNA and CDR2 YSLEER. Sequencing was done on a sample of PBMCs or a T cell subset sorted from them (not recorded which). The receptor was isolated from an adult woman who had mild COVID-19 (a few samples of this study predate the infection). Cell type and time point are not known. The chain is built from TRBV4-3 and TRBJ2-3; the D call may be TRBD1 or TRBD2 (5 bases each). The CDR3 DNA reads as TGCGCCAGCAGCCAACCCCTCCTAGGGACGCCGCAGTATTTT. Translating gives CASSQPLLGTPQYF.